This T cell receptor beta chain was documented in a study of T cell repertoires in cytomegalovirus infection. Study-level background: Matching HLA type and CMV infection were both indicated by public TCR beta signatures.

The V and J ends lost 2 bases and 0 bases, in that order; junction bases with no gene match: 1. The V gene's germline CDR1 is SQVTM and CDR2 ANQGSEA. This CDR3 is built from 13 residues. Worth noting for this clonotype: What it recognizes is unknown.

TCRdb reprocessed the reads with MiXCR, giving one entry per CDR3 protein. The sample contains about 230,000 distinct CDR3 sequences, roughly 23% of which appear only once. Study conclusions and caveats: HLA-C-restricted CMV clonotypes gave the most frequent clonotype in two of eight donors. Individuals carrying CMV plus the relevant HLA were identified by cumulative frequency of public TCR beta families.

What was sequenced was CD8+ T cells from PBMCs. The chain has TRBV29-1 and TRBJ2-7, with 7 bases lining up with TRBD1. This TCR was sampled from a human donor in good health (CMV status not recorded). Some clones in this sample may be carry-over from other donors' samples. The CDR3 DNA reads TGCAGCGTTGAAAGGGACAGCTCCTACGAGCAGTACTTC. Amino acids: CSVERDSSYEQYF.